This entry lists 9 T cell receptor beta chains sequenced from one sample in a study of T cells in Graves' hyperthyroidism and ophthalmopathy. Template material for amplifying TCR beta CDR3 regions consisted of RNA transcripts. First-round RT-PCR of the TCR CDR3 relied on the HTBI primer set. A single record per CDR3 protein comes from TCRdb applying MiXCR to the multiplex PCR reads. The table has roughly 150,000 distinct CDR3 sequences, 9.4% seen once. The sample comprised blood. These receptors all stem from a woman aged 18 to 35 with Graves' hyperthyroidism that later progressed to Graves' ophthalmopathy.

In regard to this clonotype: A much more abundant neighbour one base away suggests this may be a read error. The chain uses TRBV6-1 and TRBJ1-4, with TRBD1 identical over 7 bases. The CDR3 is made up of 13 amino acids. V lost 6 bases, J lost 7 bases, and 5 bases stayed unmatched. Germline CDR1 and CDR2: MNHNS and SASEGT. The DNA of the CDR3 is TGTGCCAGCAGGAATGGACAGGTTGAAAAACTGTTTTTT. This sequence encodes CASRNGQVEKLFF.

The J gene is TRBJ2-2, the V gene TRBV5-6; the D is unclear. CDR1 is SGHDT and CDR2 is YYEEEE in the germline V gene. CDR3 length equals 13 residues. V was pared by 0 bases and J by 6 bases, with 6 bases between. CDR3 sequence: CASSLEGSGELFF. The CDR3, as DNA: TGTGCCAGCAGCTTGGAAGGTTCCGGGGAGCTGTTTTTT.

This clonotype was observed many times. The V call is TRBV28, the J call TRBJ1-2; the match to TRBD1 covers 10 bases. CDR1 MDHEN and CDR2 SYDVKM come from the germline V gene. The CDR3 covers 16 residues. V lost 1 base and J lost 9; bases outside the gene matches: 11. The CDR3, as DNA: TGTGCCAGCAGTTTATACCCAACTGGACAGGGGGTTCGCTACACCTTC. This gives the protein CASSLYPTGQGVRYTF.

As to this clonotype: This may come from a read error, since a much larger clone is one base off. The chain carries TRBV30 and TRBJ2-2; TRBD2 matches 7 bases. The germline gives CDR1 GTSNPN, CDR2 SVGIG (reference sequence). CDR3 length: 16 amino acids. J lost 4 bases, V lost 1 base, and 9 bases had no gene match. CDR3 loop: CAWSGEGRVTTGELFF. CDR3 in DNA: TGTGCCTGGAGTGGGGAGGGACGGGTCACCACCGGGGAGCTGTTTTTT.

This clonotype was detected many times. This chain connects TRBV20-1 to TRBJ2-5; the D is unclear. Per the germline V gene, CDR1 is DFQATT and CDR2 is SNEGSKA (reference sequence). CDR3 length: 13 residues. V lost 6 bases to trimming and J lost 5 bases, with 16 bases between them. The CDR3 DNA reads TGCAGTGCCTCTCCTTCGGCGGAGGAGACCCAGTACTTC. It is translated as CSASPSAEETQYF.

The table lists this clonotype with many counts. V and J are TRBV19 and TRBJ1-5; perhaps TRBD1 as D (6 bases). CDR1 is LNHDA, CDR2 SQIVND, per germline (reference sequence). Trimming cost V 6 bases and J 3 bases, with 15 bases left between them. This CDR3 spans 15 amino acids. The CDR3 here is CASRKGVRNNQPQHF. The CDR3 DNA is TGTGCCAGTAGAAAGGGGGTAAGAAACAATCAGCCCCAGCATTTT.

The sample holds many counts of this clonotype. The chain couples TRBV11-2 to TRBJ2-1; TRBD2 might be the D (7 bases). The CDR3 has 16 residues. Trimming left V 5 bases short and J 7 bases short, with 21 bases between. The germline CDR1 and CDR2 sequences are SGHAT and FQNNGV. The CDR3 coding sequence is TGTGCCAGCAGCACTGCCCGAGGGGGGGGGGTGAATGAGCAGTTCTTC. Translation: CASSTARGGGVNEQFF.

Only a few counts were recorded for this clonotype. This may come from a read error, since a much larger clone is one base off. The CDR3 sequence is CASSLVRNTEALF. Written as DNA, the CDR3 is TGTGCCAGCAGCTTAGTCAGGAACACTGAAGCTCTCTTT. The chain uses TRBV13 and TRBJ1-1, with D unclear. CDR3 length: 13 residues. CDR1 and CDR2 from the germline V gene are PRHDT and FYEKMQ (reference sequence).

Ten or more counts support this clonotype. V is TRBV12-3 or TRBV12-4 and J is TRBJ1-2; 7 bases map to TRBD1. Trimming took 7 bases from V and 4 from J; bases not matched to a gene: 9. This CDR3 contains 14 residues. For the CDR3, the DNA is TGTGCCAGCACCTCCTCCGACAGGGTCTATGGCTACACCTTC. As protein: CASTSSDRVYGYTF.